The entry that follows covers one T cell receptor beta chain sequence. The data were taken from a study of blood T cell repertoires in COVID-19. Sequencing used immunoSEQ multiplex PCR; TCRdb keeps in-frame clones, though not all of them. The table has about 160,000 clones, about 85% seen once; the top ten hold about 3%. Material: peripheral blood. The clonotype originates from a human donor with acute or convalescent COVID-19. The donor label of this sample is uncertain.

CDR3 amino acids: CASSLVGSDQPQHF. DNA of the CDR3: TGCGCCAGCAGCTTGGTGGGGAGCGATCAGCCCCAGCATTTT. V usage is TRBV5-1 and J usage is TRBJ1-5, with unresolved D. Deletions cut 0 bases from V and 5 bases from J, with 9 bases between. This CDR3 is built from 14 residues. Germline CDR1 is SGHRS and CDR2 is YFSETQ.